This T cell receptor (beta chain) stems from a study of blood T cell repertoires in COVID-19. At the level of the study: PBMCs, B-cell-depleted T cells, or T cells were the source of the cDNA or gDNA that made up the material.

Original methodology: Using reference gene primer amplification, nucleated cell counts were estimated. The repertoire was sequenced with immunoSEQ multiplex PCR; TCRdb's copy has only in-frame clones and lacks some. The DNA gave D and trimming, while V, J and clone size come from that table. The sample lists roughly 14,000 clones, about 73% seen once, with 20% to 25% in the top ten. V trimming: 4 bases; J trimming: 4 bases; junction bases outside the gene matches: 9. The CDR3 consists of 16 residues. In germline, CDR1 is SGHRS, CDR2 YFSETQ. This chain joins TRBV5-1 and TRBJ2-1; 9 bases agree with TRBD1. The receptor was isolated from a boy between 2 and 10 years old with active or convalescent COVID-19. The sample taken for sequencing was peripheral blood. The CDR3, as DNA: TGCGCCAGCAGCCCGGGGATGGACAGGGGATACAATGAGCAGTTCTTC. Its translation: CASSPGMDRGYNEQFF.